The present entry profiles one T cell receptor beta chain with its context. The antigen remains unidentified. Method: immunoSEQ multiplex PCR; TCRdb's copy keeps in-frame clones and lacks some. The sample yields roughly 10,000 clones, 77% seen once. The sample comes from a study of OX40 agonist ivuxolimab in advanced cancers. Study-level information: Dose-escalation patients were diagnosed with hepatocellular carcinoma, melanoma, renal cell cancer or head and neck cancer.

Points from the study as a whole: Expanded clones tended on average to be more numerous among CD8+ T cells than CD4+. Partial responders treated at 0.1-3.0 mg/kg exhibited clonal expansion among the lowest measured.

Samples of blood were obtained at baseline, on cycle 4 day 1, and on cycle 7 day 1. The CDR3 has 16 amino acids. J gave up 7 bases and V 6 bases, and 8 bases lay outside the gene matches. The germline gives CDR1 MDHEN, CDR2 SYDVKM. This chain uses TRBV28 with TRBJ2-1; 14 bases fit TRBD2. Sequenced material: CD4+ or CD8+ T cells sorted from blood, taken in a trial of the OX40 agonist ivuxolimab. This receptor was obtained from an adult with an advanced solid tumor such as melanoma, head and neck, liver or kidney cancer. CDR3 in amino acids: CASSSGLAGGWNEQFF. The CDR3 region has the DNA TGTGCCAGCAGCTCTGGACTAGCGGGAGGATGGAATGAGCAGTTCTTC.